A selection of T cell receptor beta chains follows, all from one sample in a study of cytomegalovirus exposure and HLA in healthy donors. Method: immunoSEQ multiplex PCR; TCRdb's copy keeps in-frame clones and lacks some. This sample has some 150,000 clones, with 70% to 85% found just once. Sample: PBMCs. The origin of the receptors is a woman aged 35 to 49 in good health and CMV-seronegative. Both conserved end residues are part of each CDR3. Each record gives: V gene, J gene, CDR3 protein.

v_gene: TRBV4-3
j_gene: TRBJ2-3
CDR3aa: CASSQEGVGFTDTQYF

v_gene: TRBV5-6
j_gene: TRBJ2-2
CDR3aa: CASSLPEHTGELFF

v_gene: TRBV11-1
j_gene: TRBJ2-1
CDR3aa: CASSLGQGSQYHYNEQFF

v_gene: TRBV9
j_gene: TRBJ2-1
CDR3aa: CASSGGLDEQFF

v_gene: TRBV20-1
j_gene: TRBJ1-5
CDR3aa: CSAKGNQPQHF

v_gene: TRBV19
j_gene: TRBJ2-4
CDR3aa: CASTRGSGNIQYF

v_gene: TRBV19
j_gene: TRBJ2-2
CDR3aa: CATAGTSGNTGELFF

v_gene: TRBV5-4
j_gene: TRBJ2-1
CDR3aa: CASSLAFRDRSYNEQFF

v_gene: TRBV7-8
j_gene: TRBJ2-7
CDR3aa: CASSLVGTGNYEQYF

v_gene: TRBV7-2
j_gene: TRBJ1-1
CDR3aa: CASSFLGGVNTEAFF

v_gene: TRBV5-1
j_gene: TRBJ2-3
CDR3aa: CASSGSGIRTDTQYF

v_gene: TRBV6-1
j_gene: TRBJ1-2
CDR3aa: CASSETAGAYGYTF

v_gene: TRBV28
j_gene: TRBJ2-7
CDR3aa: CASSPNQGVPYEQYF

v_gene: TRBV6-1
j_gene: TRBJ2-7
CDR3aa: CASSGQTIAHEQYF

v_gene: TRBV6-4
j_gene: TRBJ2-2
CDR3aa: CASSVDRVTGELFF

v_gene: TRBV7-9
j_gene: TRBJ1-2
CDR3aa: CASSFQGDYTF

v_gene: TRBV11-1
j_gene: TRBJ2-3
CDR3aa: CASSLATSGSVDTQYF

v_gene: TRBV14
j_gene: TRBJ2-7
CDR3aa: CASSPRQTRSEQYF

v_gene: TRBV5-6
j_gene: TRBJ1-3
CDR3aa: CASSNTGGENTIYF

v_gene: TRBV27
j_gene: TRBJ1-6
CDR3aa: CASSLYSRGQYSPLHF

v_gene: TRBV2
j_gene: TRBJ1-2
CDR3aa: CASSVQRVYGYTF

v_gene: TRBV4-1
j_gene: TRBJ2-5
CDR3aa: CASSRLWARGETQYF

v_gene: TRBV10-3
j_gene: TRBJ2-1
CDR3aa: CAISEFSGSSYNEQFF

v_gene: TRBV4-1
j_gene: TRBJ2-1
CDR3aa: CASSQTRSNEQFF

v_gene: TRBV6-1
j_gene: TRBJ2-1
CDR3aa: CASSEGLAPFNEQFF

v_gene: TRBV7-2
j_gene: TRBJ2-7
CDR3aa: CASSRDRGRNEQYF

v_gene: TRBV18
j_gene: TRBJ1-2
CDR3aa: CASSRGPNYGYTF

v_gene: TRBV5-1
j_gene: TRBJ2-3
CDR3aa: CASSLAVRGTSFEGSTDTQYF

v_gene: TRBV5-1
j_gene: TRBJ2-1
CDR3aa: CASSLGPESSYNEQFF

v_gene: TRBV7-9
j_gene: TRBJ2-7
CDR3aa: CASSLQGTSVAYEQYF

v_gene: TRBV7-3
j_gene: TRBJ2-2
CDR3aa: CASSGTGYSGELFF

v_gene: TRBV25-1
j_gene: TRBJ1-3
CDR3aa: CASSKQGAGGNTIYF

v_gene: TRBV4-3
j_gene: TRBJ2-1
CDR3aa: CASSQGDNEQFF

v_gene: TRBV9
j_gene: TRBJ2-6
CDR3aa: CASTGTGLFSGANVLTF

v_gene: TRBV5-4
j_gene: TRBJ2-3
CDR3aa: CASSFGLEITDTQYF

v_gene: TRBV2
j_gene: TRBJ1-1
CDR3aa: CASQTNAVTEAFF

v_gene: TRBV27
j_gene: TRBJ2-7
CDR3aa: CASSSSGYEQYF

v_gene: TRBV27
j_gene: TRBJ1-1
CDR3aa: CASSIAGRGTEAFF

v_gene: TRBV5-1
j_gene: TRBJ1-5
CDR3aa: CASSLQGRDQPQHF

v_gene: TRBV7-9
j_gene: TRBJ1-3
CDR3aa: CASRGAGNTIYF

v_gene: TRBV5-1
j_gene: TRBJ2-7
CDR3aa: CASSPGAGDGSYEQYF

v_gene: TRBV4-3
j_gene: TRBJ1-1
CDR3aa: CASSQAFRAGTEAFF

v_gene: TRBV7-3
j_gene: TRBJ2-1
CDR3aa: CASSPLAGVYNEQFF

v_gene: TRBV28
j_gene: TRBJ1-2
CDR3aa: CASSPSYGYTF

v_gene: TRBV28
j_gene: TRBJ2-1
CDR3aa: CASSYGIGSYNEQFF

v_gene: TRBV18
j_gene: TRBJ2-5
CDR3aa: CASSPAGETQYF

v_gene: TRBV28
j_gene: TRBJ1-5
CDR3aa: CASTGVYSNQPQHF

v_gene: TRBV28
j_gene: TRBJ1-1
CDR3aa: CASSKSWSTEAFF